This T cell receptor (beta chain) was recorded in a study of CD8 T cells in Susac syndrome. From germline, CDR1 is DFQATT and CDR2 SNEGSKA (reference sequence). The CDR3 spans 16 residues. V lost 5 bases, J lost 0 bases, and 10 bases stayed unmatched. When the RNA was reverse transcribed, random hexamers were used with an input of 0.5 to 1 ug. TCRdb re-derived calls from the immunoSEQ multiplex PCR reads in MiXCR, one entry per CDR3 protein. There are more than 65,000 distinct CDR3 sequences in the sample; around 96% occur only once, and 0.55% to 0.7% lies in the top ten. What was sequenced was CD8+ T cells from PBMCs. The V gene is TRBV20-1, the J gene TRBJ2-4; 7 positions match TRBD1. The receptor was isolated from a human donor with multiple sclerosis. CDR3 DNA: TGCAGTGCTGCTCAACTCACAGGGGTAGCCAAAAACATTCAGTACTTC. It specifies CSAAQLTGVAKNIQYF.